This T cell receptor beta chain was sequenced for a study of a mutant IDH1 vaccine in newly diagnosed glioma. Background on the study: Eight vaccine doses were administered to patients at weeks 1, 3, 5, 7, 11, 15, 19 and 23. The first vaccination came 4-6 weeks after radiotherapy alone, or with temozolomide cycles.

Study-wide points: Whatever changes occurred in top peripheral T cell clonotypes seemed unrelated to pseudoprogression. Among all patients, vaccine-induced immune responses occurred in over 80%.

Germline CDR1 and CDR2: MGHRA and YSYEKL. Trimming took off 0 bases at V and 9 bases at J, with 15 bases between the two ends. This CDR3 comprises 15 residues. Time point in this sample: week 11, during vaccination. Every vaccination contained 300 ug of the mutant IDH1 20-mer peptide and was paired with topical imiquimod. TCRdb keeps only in-frame clones here, not all; method: immunoSEQ multiplex PCR. The sample includes some 54,000 clones, 90% to 95% seen only once; the top ten take over 2%. A word on this clone: Its antigen is not identified.

This rearrangement joins TRBV4-1 to TRBJ2-1; D is unclear. The sequenced sample was PBMCs, obtained from a glioma patient whose treatment included an IDH1 peptide vaccine. The receptor was isolated from a man aged 50 to 60 with glioma. The CDR3 protein is CASSQERLRFSEQFF. CDR3 nucleotide sequence: TGCGCCAGCAGCCAAGAACGGTTAAGATTTAGTGAGCAGTTCTTC.